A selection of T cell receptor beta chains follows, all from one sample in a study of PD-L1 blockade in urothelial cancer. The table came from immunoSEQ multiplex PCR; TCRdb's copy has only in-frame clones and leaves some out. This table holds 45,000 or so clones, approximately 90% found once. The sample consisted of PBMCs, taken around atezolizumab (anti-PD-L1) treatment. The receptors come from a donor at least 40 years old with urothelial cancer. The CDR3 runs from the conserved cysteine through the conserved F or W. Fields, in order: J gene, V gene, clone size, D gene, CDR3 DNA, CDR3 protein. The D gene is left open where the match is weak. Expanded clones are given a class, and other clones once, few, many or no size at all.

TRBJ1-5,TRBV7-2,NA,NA,TGTGCCAGCAGCCTCGGGGGGGAAAATCAGCCCCAGCATTTT,CASSLGGENQPQHF
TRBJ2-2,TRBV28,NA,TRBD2,TGTGCCAGCAGTTCCGGGGGGGTCCCCAACACCGGGGAGCTGTTTTTT,CASSSGGVPNTGELFF
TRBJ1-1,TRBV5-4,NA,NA,TGTGCCAGCAGCGTGCAGGGGAGAAACACTGAAGCTTTCTTT,CASSVQGRNTEAFF
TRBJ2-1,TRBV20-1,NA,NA,TGCAGTGCAGCTCGGGGAGATGAGCAGTTCTTC,CSAARGDEQFF
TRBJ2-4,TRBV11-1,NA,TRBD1,TGTGCCAGCAGCCCAGGACAGGCTGGAAAAAACATTCAGTACTTC,CASSPGQAGKNIQYF
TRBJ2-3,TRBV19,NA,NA,TGTGCCAGCGGGTTGGGCGGAGGGGGCGCAGATACGCAGTATTTT,CASGLGGGGADTQYF
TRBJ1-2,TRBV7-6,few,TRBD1,TGTGCCAGCAGCCCCGGGGACAGGGTTGGTGGCTACACCTTC,CASSPGDRVGGYTF
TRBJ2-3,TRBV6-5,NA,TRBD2,TGTGCCAGCAGTTATTTGGGGGGGACGCAGTATTTT,CASSYLGGTQYF
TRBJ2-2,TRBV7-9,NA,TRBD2,TGTGCCAGCAGCCTACTTCCCGGACTAGCGGGAGGTGGCGGGGAGCTGTTTTTT,CASSLLPGLAGGGGELFF
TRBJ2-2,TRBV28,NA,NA,TGTGCCAGCAGTTGGCGGTACACCGGGGAGCTGTTTTTT,CASSWRYTGELFF
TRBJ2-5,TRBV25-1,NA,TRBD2,TGTGCCAGCACCGGCGCGCGGGGGTGGGAGACCCAGTACTTC,CASTGARGWETQYF
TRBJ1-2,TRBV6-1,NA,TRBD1,TGTGCCAGCCCCGAATGGGACAGGGGGGCCGGCTACACCTTC,CASPEWDRGAGYTF
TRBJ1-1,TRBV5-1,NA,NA,TGCGCCAGCAGCTTTGGCGGGGACGGGAACACTGAAGCTTTCTTT,CASSFGGDGNTEAFF
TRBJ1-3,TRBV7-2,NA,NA,TGTGCCAGCAGCCCGTTTGGAAACACCATATATTTT,CASSPFGNTIYF
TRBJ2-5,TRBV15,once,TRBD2,TGTGCCACCAGCAGAGACCACCGCGGGAGAGAGACCCAGTACTTC,CATSRDHRGRETQYF
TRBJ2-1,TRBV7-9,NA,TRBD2,TGTGCCAGCAGCCGGACTAGTTACAATGAGCAGTTCTTC,CASSRTSYNEQFF
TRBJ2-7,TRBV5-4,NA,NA,TGTGCCAGCAGCCCGGAGTTGTCTTCCTACGAGCAGTACTTC,CASSPELSSYEQYF
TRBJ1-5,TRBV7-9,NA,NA,TGTGCCAGCAGCTCCCGGGGTGGGGTCCAGCCCCAGCATTTT,CASSSRGGVQPQHF
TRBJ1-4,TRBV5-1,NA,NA,TGCGCCAGCAGCCCGACAGGCTCCGTTGAAAAACTGTTTTTT,CASSPTGSVEKLFF
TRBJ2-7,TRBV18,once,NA,TGTGCCAGCTCACGCCCCGACAAGAGTTACGAGCAGTACTTC,CASSRPDKSYEQYF
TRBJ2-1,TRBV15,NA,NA,TGTGCCACCAGCAGCCAGGGAAGCTCCTACGGCAATGAGCAGTTCTTC,CATSSQGSSYGNEQFF
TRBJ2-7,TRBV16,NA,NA,TGTGCCAGCAGCCCCCCCCCAGGTGGGCGGGGCCGATACGAGCAGTACTTC,CASSPPPGGRGRYEQYF
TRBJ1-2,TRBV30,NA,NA,TGTGCCCGGGGAGGCAGGGTATATGGCTACACCTTC,CARGGRVYGYTF
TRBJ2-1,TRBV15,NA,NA,TGTGCCACCAGCCCAGACCCGGGACTTCAATACAATGAGCAGTTCTTC,CATSPDPGLQYNEQFF
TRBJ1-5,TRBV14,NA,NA,TGTGCCAGCAGCCCGCACCCGGGTGCGCCCCAGCATTTT,CASSPHPGAPQHF
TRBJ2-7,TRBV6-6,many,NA,TGTGCCAGCAGTCCCCCCGGGACACCCTCCTACGAGCAGTACTTC,CASSPPGTPSYEQYF
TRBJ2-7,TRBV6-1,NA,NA,TGTGCCAGCAACGAGGGACAGCCCGGGGGCGAGCAGTACTTC,CASNEGQPGGEQYF
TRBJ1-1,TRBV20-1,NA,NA,TGCAGTGCCGAGGGGGTCACTGAAGCTTTCTTT,CSAEGVTEAFF
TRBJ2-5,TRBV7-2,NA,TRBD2,TGTGCCAGCAGCCCGGTCTCGGGCGGGAGGGCGGGGGAGACCCAGTACTTC,CASSPVSGGRAGETQYF
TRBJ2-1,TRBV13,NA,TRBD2,TGTGCCAGCAGCCAGCTAGCGGGAGCGGCGGAGCAGTTCTTC,CASSQLAGAAEQFF
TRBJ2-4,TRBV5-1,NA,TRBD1,TGCGCCAGCAGCACGGGACAGGGGAGATGGGACATTCAGTACTTC,CASSTGQGRWDIQYF